The 17 T cell receptor beta chains below were found in one sample sequenced in a study of T cell repertoires in cytomegalovirus infection (dated by TCRdb to the late 2010s). The sequencer was an Illumina HiSeq 1500. Using fastp trimming at Q25 and MiXCR clonotype assembly, TCRdb reanalyzed the public sequencing data and kept in-frame beta chains. Rows are combined by CDR3 protein, so each entry shows the most common genes and DNA. The sample records around 330,000 distinct CDR3 sequences, roughly a sixth of which are singletons. The leading ten clones occupy more than 10% of the sample. Sequences were obtained from PBMCs. The receptors originated from a human donor in good health (CMV status not recorded). Some clones in this sample may be carry-over from other donors' samples.

The rearrangement uses TRBV7-9 and TRBJ2-5, with 7 bases that match TRBD2. Germline V CDR1 and CDR2: SEHNR, FQNEAQ (reference sequence). This CDR3 spans 17 amino acids. V lost 1 base, J lost 1 base, and 9 bases stayed unmatched. CDR3 sequence reads: CASSLVAGAGLQETQYF. For the CDR3, the DNA is TGTGCCAGCAGCTTAGTGGCGGGAGCGGGGCTCCAAGAGACCCAGTACTTC.

The rearrangement links TRBV6-5 to TRBJ2-3; either TRBD1 or TRBD2 may fit D (5 bases each). This CDR3 has 15 residues. Germline assignment: CDR1 MNHEY and CDR2 SVGAGI. Trimming took off 4 bases at V and 8 bases at J, with 19 bases between the two ends. The chain's CDR3 is CASSFSTGGSFTQYF. For the CDR3, the DNA is TGTGCCAGCAGTTTTTCTACAGGCGGGTCTTTTACGCAGTATTTT.

A word on this clonotype: The junction departs from the called germline gene at one end, perhaps through a read error. V usage is TRBV12-3 or TRBV12-4 and J usage is TRBJ2-7, with TRBD1 identical over 7 bases. The CDR3 is made up of 16 amino acids. CDR3 bases: TGTGCCAGCAGGTTTGAGACCGGGACAGAGATTTACGAGCTGTACTTC. Protein product: CASRFETGTEIYELYF.

In this sample, this clonotype turned up many times. This chain uses TRBV3-1 with TRBJ1-3; possible D gene TRBD1, 5 bases. The CDR3 covers 14 residues. V lost 2 bases, J lost 1 base, and 6 bases lay in between. Germline CDR1 reads LGHDT; CDR2 reads YNNKEL (reference sequence). The CDR3 reads CASSQSGSGNTIYF. CDR3 DNA: TGTGCCAGCAGCCAATCAGGGTCTGGAAACACCATATATTTT.

The V gene is TRBV11-2, the J gene TRBJ2-7; 8 bases line up with TRBD1. In germline, CDR1 is SGHAT, CDR2 FQNNGV. The ends lost 1 base at V and 7 bases at J; junction bases unmatched: 6. This CDR3 spans 14 amino acids. CDR3 in amino acids: CASSLGPTGDEQYF. In nucleotides, the CDR3 is TGTGCCAGCAGCTTAGGTCCGACAGGGGATGAGCAGTACTTC.

The gene calls are TRBV4-2 and TRBJ2-5; 9 bases are a match to TRBD1. Germline loops: CDR1 LGHNA, CDR2 YNFKEQ. There are 14 residues in the CDR3. V lost 3 bases to trimming and J lost 5 bases; unmatched junction nucleotides: 4. The CDR3 region has the DNA TGTGCCAGCAGCCACGGGACAGGGCAGGAGACCCAGTACTTC. It is translated as CASSHGTGQETQYF.

The chain couples TRBV18 to TRBJ1-5; D call uncertain. V was trimmed by 1 base and J by 5 bases, leaving 6 bases between them. The CDR3 covers 13 residues. Germline V lookup: CDR1 KGHSH, CDR2 LQKENI. This CDR3 reads CASSPQGDQPQHF. CDR3 in DNA: TGTGCCAGCTCACCACAGGGAGATCAGCCCCAGCATTTT.

In its sample, this clonotype was seen a few times. The rearrangement uses TRBV7-2 and TRBJ1-2; 9 nucleotides align to TRBD1. Per germline, CDR1 SGHTA and CDR2 FQGNSA. CDR3 length equals 16 residues. V gave up 3 bases and J gave up 8 bases; unmatched junction bases: 13. Here the CDR3 reads CASSFPGQGSLGGYTF. As DNA, the CDR3 is TGTGCCAGCAGCTTCCCGGGACAGGGCTCGCTGGGGGGCTACACCTTC.

The rearrangement joins TRBV20-1 to TRBJ1-1; D not certain. This CDR3 has 12 amino acids. The ends were cut back, 1 base at V and 8 bases at J, with 11 bases in the middle. Germline-derived CDR1 and CDR2 are DFQATT and SNEGSKA (reference sequence). This CDR3 reads CSARVGQAEAFF. CDR3 coding DNA: TGCAGTGCTAGAGTTGGCCAGGCCGAAGCTTTCTTT.

In this sample, this clonotype turned up many times. CDR3 sequence: CASSLGQASSYEQYF. DNA for the CDR3: TGTGCCAGCAGTCTTGGACAGGCAAGCTCCTACGAGCAGTACTTC. The chain joins TRBV7-2 to TRBJ2-7; 7 positions agree with TRBD1. The trim removed 6 bases at V and 0 bases at J, leaving 8 bases unmatched. Germline V gene sequence: CDR1 SGHTA, CDR2 FQGNSA. The CDR3 loop spans 15 amino acids.

Only a few counts were recorded for this clonotype. The rearrangement uses TRBV7-2 and TRBJ2-3, with 8 bases matching TRBD2. The CDR3 has 16 amino acids. The V gene's germline CDR1 is SGHTA and CDR2 FQGNSA. Germline trimming cut 5 bases from V and 4 bases from J; bases unmatched to any gene: 11. CDR3 in amino acids: CASSPGRGGGADTQYF. CDR3 bases: TGTGCCAGCAGCCCAGGCCGGGGGGGGGGGGCAGATACGCAGTATTTT.

As for this clonotype: A much larger clone differs from this one at a single base, so this may be a read error. The chain carries TRBV7-2 and TRBJ1-2, with D possibly being TRBD1 (5 bases). V lost 5 bases and J lost 0, with 10 bases in between. The germline V gene has CDR1 SGHTA and CDR2 FQGNSA. The CDR3 covers 14 residues. The chain's CDR3 is CTSSPDRANYGYTF. The CDR3 nucleotides are TGTACCAGCAGCCCCGACAGAGCTAACTATGGCTACACCTTC.

Ten or more counts support this clonotype. The rearrangement joins TRBV5-1 to TRBJ1-1; possibly TRBD1 for D (6 bases). The CDR3 covers 14 residues. With 0 bases removed from V and 4 bases from J, the gap between germline ends came to 10 bases. Per germline, CDR1 SGHRS and CDR2 YFSETQ. The CDR3 here is CASSLAGGFTEAFF. CDR3 bases: TGCGCCAGCAGCTTGGCCGGGGGCTTCACTGAAGCTTTCTTT. The complete variable domain, with remaining parts taken from reference TRBV5-1 and TRBJ1-1, reads KAGVTQTPRYLIKTRGQQVTLSCSPISGHRSVSWYQQTPGQGLQFLFEYFSETQRNKGNFPGRFSGRQFSNSRSEMNVSTLELGDSALYLCASSLAGGFTEAFFGQGTRLTVV.

This clonotype was counted a few times. CDR3 protein: CSARPNIQGGWTEAFF. The CDR3 region has the DNA TGCAGTGCTAGACCCAACATACAGGGAGGCTGGACTGAAGCTTTCTTT. V usage is TRBV20-1 and J usage is TRBJ1-1, with D maybe TRBD1 (6 bases). The ends were cut back, 2 bases at V and 5 bases at J, with 21 bases in the middle. Germline values: CDR1 DFQATT, CDR2 SNEGSKA (reference sequence). This CDR3 contains 16 residues.

This clonotype occurred many times. The chain uses TRBV7-2 and TRBJ1-6; D remains ambiguous. The CDR3 is 15 residues long. V shed 4 bases and J shed 7 bases, with 14 bases lying between them. CDR1 is SGHTA, CDR2 FQGNSA, per germline. CDR3 coding DNA: TGTGCCAGCAGCTCTCGTGGGCCTTCGAATTCACCCCTCCACTTT. This encodes CASSSRGPSNSPLHF. Filled out from reference TRBV7-2 and TRBJ1-6, the complete variable domain reads GAGVSQSPSNKVTEKGKDVELRCDPISGHTALYWYRQSLGQGLEFLIYFQGNSAPDKSGLPSDRFSAERTGGSVSTLTIQRTQQEDSAVYLCASSSRGPSNSPLHFGNGTRLTVT.

This clonotype was counted only a few times. The chain links TRBV6-5 to TRBJ2-6; D not certain. V lost 2 bases and J 1 base, leaving 9 bases between the germline ends. CDR3 length: 16 amino acids. Germline values: CDR1 MNHEY, CDR2 SVGAGI. CDR3 sequence (DNA): TGTGCCAGCAGTTACCAGCCGGGTTCTGGGGCCAACGTCCTGACTTTC. Translating it yields CASSYQPGSGANVLTF.

This clonotype appeared a few times. This rearrangement joins TRBV2 to TRBJ2-7, with D perhaps given as TRBD1 or TRBD2 (5 bases each). Germline assignment: CDR1 SNHLY and CDR2 FYNNEI. CDR3 length: 15 residues. V gave up 5 bases and J gave up 1 base, with 15 bases separating them. CDR3 sequence (DNA): TGTGCCAGCAGTAGACGACAGCCGGGGTCCTACGAGCAGTACTTC. This encodes CASSRRQPGSYEQYF. The full variable domain, rest sourced from reference TRBV2 and TRBJ2-7, is EPEVTQTPSHQVTQMGQEVILRCVPISNHLYFYWYRQILGQKVEFLVSFYNNEISEKSEIFDDQFSVERPDGSNFTLKIRSTKLEDSAMYFCASSRRQPGSYEQYFGPGTRLTVT.